Detailed here is one TCR beta chain. As yet, its antigen is unknown. This record comes from a study of CD8 T cells in ankylosing spondylitis. Study-wide results and caveats: Made up of eight highly homologous variants, a TCR beta motif appeared characteristic of ankylosing spondylitis blood. The study looked at matched synovial fluid samples from ankylosing spondylitis patients. Disease-linked clones were reported to be significantly enriched there.

Quantitative 5'-RACE with molecular barcodes generated TCR beta libraries. Each CDR3 protein gets one entry after TCRdb re-called the 5' RACE reads with MiXCR. The sample consists of 700,000 or so distinct CDR3 sequences, around 19% of them appearing once. Looked up from germline, CDR1 is SGHVS and CDR2 is FNYEAQ. The CDR3 spans 15 residues. The V end was cut by 2 bases, the J end by 4 bases, with 14 bases between. Specimen: blood, either unsorted or a sorted T cell fraction (not recorded which). The source is a male donor with ankylosing spondylitis. The rearrangement uses TRBV7-6 and TRBJ2-5; possibly TRBD1 or TRBD2 for D (5 bases each). The CDR3 region has the DNA TGTGCCAGCAGCTTATTCGAGGGGCGGATAGAGACCCAGTACTTC. It yields the protein CASSLFEGRIETQYF. Full variable domain (outside the CDR3, taken from reference TRBV7-6 and TRBJ2-5): GAGVSQSPRYKVTKRGQDVALRCDPISGHVSLYWYRQALGQGPEFLTYFNYEAQQDKSGLPNDRFSAERPEGSISTLTIQRTEQRDSAMYRCASSLFEGRIETQYFGPGTRLLVL.